This TCR beta chain was documented in a study of T cell changes during pregnancy in multiple sclerosis. Here immunoSEQ multiplex PCR was the method, and the copy in TCRdb shows in-frame clones only, minus some. The sample lists about 70,000 clones; about nine tenths were seen once. The germline CDR1 and CDR2 sequences are MNHNS and SASEGT. V was shortened by 2 bases and J by 6 bases, with 13 bases between the two germline ends. This CDR3 region has 15 residues. This TCR came from a female donor with multiple sclerosis, enrolled in a pregnancy study. The chain recombines TRBV6-1 with TRBJ2-2, with a tentative D call TRBD1 (5 bases). Sequencing used peripheral blood, obtained in the first trimester of pregnancy. CDR3 bases: TGTGCCAGCAGTGAAAAAGGGGAAAAGTCCGGGGAGCTGTTTTTT. This sequence encodes CASSEKGEKSGELFF.